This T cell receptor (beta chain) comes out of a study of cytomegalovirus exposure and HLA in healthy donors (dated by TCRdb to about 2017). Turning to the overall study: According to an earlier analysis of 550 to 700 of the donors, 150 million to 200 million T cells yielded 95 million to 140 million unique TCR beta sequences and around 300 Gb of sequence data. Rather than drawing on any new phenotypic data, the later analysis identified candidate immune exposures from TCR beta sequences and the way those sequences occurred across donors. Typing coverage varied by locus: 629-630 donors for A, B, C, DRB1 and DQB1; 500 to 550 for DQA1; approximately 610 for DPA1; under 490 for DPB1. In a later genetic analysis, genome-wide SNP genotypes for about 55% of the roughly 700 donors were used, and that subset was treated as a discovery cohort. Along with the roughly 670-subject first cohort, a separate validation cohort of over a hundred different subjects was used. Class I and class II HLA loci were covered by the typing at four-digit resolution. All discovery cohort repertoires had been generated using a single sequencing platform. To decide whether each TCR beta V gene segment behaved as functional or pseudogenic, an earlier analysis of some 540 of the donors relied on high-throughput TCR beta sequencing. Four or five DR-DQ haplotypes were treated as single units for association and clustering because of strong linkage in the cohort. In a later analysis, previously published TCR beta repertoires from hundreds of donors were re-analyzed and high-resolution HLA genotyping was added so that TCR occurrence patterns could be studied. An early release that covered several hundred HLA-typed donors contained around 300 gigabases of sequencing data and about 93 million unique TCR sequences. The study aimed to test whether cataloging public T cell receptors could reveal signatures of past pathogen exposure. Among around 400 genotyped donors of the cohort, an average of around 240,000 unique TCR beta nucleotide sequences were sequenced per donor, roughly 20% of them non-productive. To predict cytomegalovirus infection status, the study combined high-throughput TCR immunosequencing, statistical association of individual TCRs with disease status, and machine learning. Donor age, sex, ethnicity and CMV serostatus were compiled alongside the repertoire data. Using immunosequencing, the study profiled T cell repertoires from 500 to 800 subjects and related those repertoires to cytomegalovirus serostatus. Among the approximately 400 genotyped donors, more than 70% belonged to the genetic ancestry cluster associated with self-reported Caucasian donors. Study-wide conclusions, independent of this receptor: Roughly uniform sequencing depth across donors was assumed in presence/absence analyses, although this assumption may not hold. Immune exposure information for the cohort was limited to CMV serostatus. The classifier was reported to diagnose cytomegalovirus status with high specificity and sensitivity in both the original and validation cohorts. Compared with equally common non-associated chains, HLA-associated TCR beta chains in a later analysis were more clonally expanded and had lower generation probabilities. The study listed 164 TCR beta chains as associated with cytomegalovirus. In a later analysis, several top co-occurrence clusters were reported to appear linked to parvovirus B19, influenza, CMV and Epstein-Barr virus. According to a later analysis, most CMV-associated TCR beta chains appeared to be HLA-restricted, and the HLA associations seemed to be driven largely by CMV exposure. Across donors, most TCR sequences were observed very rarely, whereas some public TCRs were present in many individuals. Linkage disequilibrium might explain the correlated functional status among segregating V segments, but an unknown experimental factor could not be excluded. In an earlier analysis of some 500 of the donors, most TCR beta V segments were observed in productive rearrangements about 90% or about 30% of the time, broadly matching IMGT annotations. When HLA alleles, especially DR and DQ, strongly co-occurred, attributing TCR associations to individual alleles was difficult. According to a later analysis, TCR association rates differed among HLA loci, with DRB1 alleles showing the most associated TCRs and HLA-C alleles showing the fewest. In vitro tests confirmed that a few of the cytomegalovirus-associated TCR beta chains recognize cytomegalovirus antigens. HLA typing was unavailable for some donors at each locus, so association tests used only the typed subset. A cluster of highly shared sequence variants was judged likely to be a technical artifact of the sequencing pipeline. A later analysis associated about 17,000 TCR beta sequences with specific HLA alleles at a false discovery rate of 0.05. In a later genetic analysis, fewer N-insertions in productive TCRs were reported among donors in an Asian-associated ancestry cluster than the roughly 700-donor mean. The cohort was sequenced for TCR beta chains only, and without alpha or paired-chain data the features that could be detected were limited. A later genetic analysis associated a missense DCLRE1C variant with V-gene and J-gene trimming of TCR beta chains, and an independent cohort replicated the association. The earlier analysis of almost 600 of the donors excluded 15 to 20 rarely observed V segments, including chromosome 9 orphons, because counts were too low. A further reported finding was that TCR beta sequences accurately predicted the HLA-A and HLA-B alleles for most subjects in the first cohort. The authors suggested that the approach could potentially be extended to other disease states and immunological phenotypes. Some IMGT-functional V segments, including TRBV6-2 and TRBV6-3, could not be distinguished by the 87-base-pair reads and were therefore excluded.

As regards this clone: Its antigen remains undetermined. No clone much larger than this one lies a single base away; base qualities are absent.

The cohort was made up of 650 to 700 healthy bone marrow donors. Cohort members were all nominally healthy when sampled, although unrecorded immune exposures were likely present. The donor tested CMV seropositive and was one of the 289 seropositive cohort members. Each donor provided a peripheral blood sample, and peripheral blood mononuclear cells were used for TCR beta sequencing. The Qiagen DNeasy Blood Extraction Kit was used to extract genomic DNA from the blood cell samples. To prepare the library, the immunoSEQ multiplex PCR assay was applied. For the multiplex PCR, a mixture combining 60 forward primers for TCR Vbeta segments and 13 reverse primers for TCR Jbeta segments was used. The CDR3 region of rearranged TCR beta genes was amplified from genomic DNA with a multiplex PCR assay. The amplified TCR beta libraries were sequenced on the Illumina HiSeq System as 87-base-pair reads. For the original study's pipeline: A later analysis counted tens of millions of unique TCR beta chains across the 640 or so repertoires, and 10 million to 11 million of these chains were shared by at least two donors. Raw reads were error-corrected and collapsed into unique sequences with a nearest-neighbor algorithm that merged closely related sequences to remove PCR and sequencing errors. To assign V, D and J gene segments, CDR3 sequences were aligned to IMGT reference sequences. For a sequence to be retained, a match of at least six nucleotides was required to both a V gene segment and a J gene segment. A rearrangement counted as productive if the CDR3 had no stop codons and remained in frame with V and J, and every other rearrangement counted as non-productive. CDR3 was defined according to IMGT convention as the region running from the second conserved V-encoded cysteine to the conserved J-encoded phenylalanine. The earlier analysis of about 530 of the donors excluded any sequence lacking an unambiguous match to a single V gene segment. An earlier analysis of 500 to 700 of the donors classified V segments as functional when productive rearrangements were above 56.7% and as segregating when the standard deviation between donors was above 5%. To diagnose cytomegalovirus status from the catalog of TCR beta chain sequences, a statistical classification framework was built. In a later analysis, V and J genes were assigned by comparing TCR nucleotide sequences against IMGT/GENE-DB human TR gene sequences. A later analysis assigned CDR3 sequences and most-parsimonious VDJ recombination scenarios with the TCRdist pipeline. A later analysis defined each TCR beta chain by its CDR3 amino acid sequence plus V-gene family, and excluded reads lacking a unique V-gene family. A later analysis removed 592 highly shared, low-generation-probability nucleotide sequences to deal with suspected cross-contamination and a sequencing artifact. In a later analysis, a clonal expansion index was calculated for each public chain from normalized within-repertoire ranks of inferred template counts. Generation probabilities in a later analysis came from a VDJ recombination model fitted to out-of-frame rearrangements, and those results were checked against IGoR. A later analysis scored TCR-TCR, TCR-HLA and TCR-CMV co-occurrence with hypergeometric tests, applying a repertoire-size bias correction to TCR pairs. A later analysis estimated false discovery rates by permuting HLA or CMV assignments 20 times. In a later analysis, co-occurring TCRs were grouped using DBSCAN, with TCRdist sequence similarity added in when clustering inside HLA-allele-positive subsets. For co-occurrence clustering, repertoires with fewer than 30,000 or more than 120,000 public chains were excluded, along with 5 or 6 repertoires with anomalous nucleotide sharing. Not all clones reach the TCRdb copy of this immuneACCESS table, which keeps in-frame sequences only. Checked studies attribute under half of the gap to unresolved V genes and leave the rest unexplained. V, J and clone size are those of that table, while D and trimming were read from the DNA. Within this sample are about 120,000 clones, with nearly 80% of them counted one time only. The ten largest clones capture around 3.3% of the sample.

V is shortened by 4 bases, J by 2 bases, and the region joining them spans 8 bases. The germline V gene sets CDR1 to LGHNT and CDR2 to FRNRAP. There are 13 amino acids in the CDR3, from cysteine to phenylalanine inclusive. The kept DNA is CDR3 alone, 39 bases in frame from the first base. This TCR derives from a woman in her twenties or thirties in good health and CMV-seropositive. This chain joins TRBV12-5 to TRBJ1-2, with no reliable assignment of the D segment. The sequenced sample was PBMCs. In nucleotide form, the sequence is TGTGCTAGTGGTTCTCTGAGCAACTATGGCTACACCTTC. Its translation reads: CASGSLSNYGYTF.